The rows below give T cell receptor beta chains drawn from one sample of a study of T cell responses to AZD1222 COVID-19 vaccine. The table came from immunoSEQ multiplex PCR; TCRdb's copy has only in-frame clones and leaves some out. The sample carries about 110,000 clones, around 80% recorded once. Sequences were derived from peripheral blood, sampled on day 0 of AZD1222 vaccination. The receptors originated from an adult in good health. Both conserved end residues are part of each CDR3. D genes are given only for firm matches. Size is omitted from some rows. Given values are once, few, many or a class for expanded clones.

V gene: TRBV7-7
CDR3 length: 15
D gene: NA
clone size: NA
J gene: TRBJ2-1
CDR3 DNA: TGTGCTAGCAGCTCTGGCCCTCAGGGAGGTGGTGAGCAGTTCTTC
CDR3 protein: CASSSGPQGGGEQFF

V gene: TRBV5-1
CDR3 length: 15
D gene: TRBD2
clone size: once
J gene: TRBJ2-1
CDR3 DNA: TGCGCCAGCAGCACCGGACTAGCGGGGGGGGATGAGCAGTTCTTC
CDR3 protein: CASSTGLAGGDEQFF

V gene: TRBV2
CDR3 length: 13
D gene: NA
clone size: once
J gene: TRBJ2-4
CDR3 DNA: TGTGCCAGCACCCGGACAGGGAGGGACATTCAGTACTTC
CDR3 protein: CASTRTGRDIQYF

V gene: TRBV7-8
CDR3 length: 14
D gene: NA
clone size: NA
J gene: TRBJ2-7
CDR3 DNA: TGTGCCAGCAGCTCCGGGCAGGGAGCCTACGAGCAGTACTTC
CDR3 protein: CASSSGQGAYEQYF

V gene: TRBV20-1
CDR3 length: 10
D gene: NA
clone size: many
J gene: TRBJ1-1
CDR3 DNA: TGCAGTGCTAAAAACCCTGAAGCTTTCTTT
CDR3 protein: CSAKNPEAFF

V gene: TRBV7-6
CDR3 length: 12
D gene: NA
clone size: NA
J gene: TRBJ2-1
CDR3 DNA: TGTGCCAGCAGCTTAGGGTTTAGTGAGCAGTTCTTC
CDR3 protein: CASSLGFSEQFF

V gene: TRBV10-3
CDR3 length: 12
D gene: NA
clone size: NA
J gene: TRBJ1-5
CDR3 DNA: TGTGCCATCAGTGCCGGGAATCAGCCCCAGCATTTT
CDR3 protein: CAISAGNQPQHF

V gene: TRBV29-1
CDR3 length: 11
D gene: NA
clone size: NA
J gene: TRBJ1-1
CDR3 DNA: TGCAGCGTTGGAGGGGGCACTGAAGCTTTCTTT
CDR3 protein: CSVGGGTEAFF

V gene: TRBV4-2
CDR3 length: 16
D gene: NA
clone size: once
J gene: TRBJ2-3
CDR3 DNA: TGTGCCAGCAGCCGCCGGGATACTAGGGGCTCGAATACGCAGTATTTT
CDR3 protein: CASSRRDTRGSNTQYF

V gene: TRBV7-2
CDR3 length: 16
D gene: NA
clone size: NA
J gene: TRBJ2-1
CDR3 DNA: TGTGCCAGCAGCCCGAGGACTCAAAGCTCCTACAATGAGCAGTTCTTC
CDR3 protein: CASSPRTQSSYNEQFF

V gene: TRBV5-6
CDR3 length: 15
D gene: NA
clone size: NA
J gene: TRBJ1-6
CDR3 DNA: TGTGCCAGCAGCTTGGAGCCAGGGAATGGTTCACCCCTCCACTTT
CDR3 protein: CASSLEPGNGSPLHF

V gene: TRBV27
CDR3 length: 12
D gene: NA
clone size: NA
J gene: TRBJ2-1
CDR3 DNA: TGTGCCAGCAGCCCCGGATTCAATGAGCAGTTCTTC
CDR3 protein: CASSPGFNEQFF

V gene: TRBV7-2
CDR3 length: 13
D gene: NA
clone size: NA
J gene: TRBJ1-2
CDR3 DNA: TGTGCCAGCAGCTTAGGTACGAACTATGGCTACACCTTC
CDR3 protein: CASSLGTNYGYTF

V gene: TRBV7-2
CDR3 length: 19
D gene: TRBD1
clone size: NA
J gene: TRBJ1-3
CDR3 DNA: TGTGCCAGCAGCTCTAGAGGAATACGGCAGGGGGCTTCTGGAAACACCATATATTTT
CDR3 protein: CASSSRGIRQGASGNTIYF

V gene: TRBV6-1
CDR3 length: 15
D gene: NA
clone size: NA
J gene: TRBJ1-2
CDR3 DNA: TGTGCCAGCAGCAACGCGGGGGCAACTAACTATGGCTACACCTTC
CDR3 protein: CASSNAGATNYGYTF